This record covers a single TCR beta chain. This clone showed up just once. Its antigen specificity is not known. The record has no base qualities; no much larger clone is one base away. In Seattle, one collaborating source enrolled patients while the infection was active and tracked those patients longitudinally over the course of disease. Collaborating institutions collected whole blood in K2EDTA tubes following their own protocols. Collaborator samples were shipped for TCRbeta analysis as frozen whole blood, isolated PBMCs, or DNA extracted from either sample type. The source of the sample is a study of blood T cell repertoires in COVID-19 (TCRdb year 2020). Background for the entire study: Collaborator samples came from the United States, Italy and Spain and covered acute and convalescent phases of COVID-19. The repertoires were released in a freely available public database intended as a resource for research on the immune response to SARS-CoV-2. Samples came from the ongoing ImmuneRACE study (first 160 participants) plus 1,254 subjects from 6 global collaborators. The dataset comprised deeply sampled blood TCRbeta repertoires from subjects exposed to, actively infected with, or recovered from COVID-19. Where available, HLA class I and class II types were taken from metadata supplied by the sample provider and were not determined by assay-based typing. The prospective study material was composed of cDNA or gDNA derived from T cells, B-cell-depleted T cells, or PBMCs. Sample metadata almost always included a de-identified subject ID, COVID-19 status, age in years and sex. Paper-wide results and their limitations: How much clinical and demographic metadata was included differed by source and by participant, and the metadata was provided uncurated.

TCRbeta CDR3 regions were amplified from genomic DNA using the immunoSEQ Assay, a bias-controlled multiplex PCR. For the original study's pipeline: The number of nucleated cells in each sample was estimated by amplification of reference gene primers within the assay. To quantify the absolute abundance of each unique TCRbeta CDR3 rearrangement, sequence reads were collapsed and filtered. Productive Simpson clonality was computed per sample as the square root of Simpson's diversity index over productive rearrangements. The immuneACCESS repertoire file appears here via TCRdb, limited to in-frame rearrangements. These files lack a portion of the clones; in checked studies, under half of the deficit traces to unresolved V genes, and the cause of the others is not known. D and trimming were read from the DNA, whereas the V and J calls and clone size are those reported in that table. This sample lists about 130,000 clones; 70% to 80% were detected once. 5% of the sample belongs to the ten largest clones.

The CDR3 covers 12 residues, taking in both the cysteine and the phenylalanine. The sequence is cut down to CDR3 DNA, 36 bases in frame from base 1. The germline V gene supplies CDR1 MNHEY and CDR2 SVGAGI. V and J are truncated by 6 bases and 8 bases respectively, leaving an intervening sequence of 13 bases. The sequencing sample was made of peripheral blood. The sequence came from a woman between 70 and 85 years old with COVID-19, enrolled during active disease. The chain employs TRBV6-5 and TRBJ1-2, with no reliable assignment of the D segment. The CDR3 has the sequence CASSPRGLGYTF. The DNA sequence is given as TGTGCCAGCAGCCCCCGGGGTTTGGGCTACACCTTC.